This T cell receptor beta chain was sequenced in a study of response to subunit inactivated influenza vaccine. TCRdb analysed the RT-PCR reads with MiXCR anew, one entry per CDR3 protein. The sample yields about 520,000 distinct CDR3 sequences, under 8.5% seen once. This clonotype was counted many times. Germline-derived CDR1 and CDR2 are MDHEN and SYDVKM. The CDR3 has 18 amino acids. Germline trimming cut 4 bases from V and 5 bases from J; bases unmatched to any gene: 17. The input for sequencing was PBMCs from blood, taken roughly 24 months after vaccination. The chain links TRBV28 to TRBJ2-7, with TRBD1 matching over 10 bases. This clonotype was sampled from a man aged 50 to 75 who received an inactivated influenza vaccine. CDR3 sequence: CASSSLITGTGVKDEQYF. In nucleotides, the CDR3 is TGTGCCAGCAGTTCACTAATTACCGGGACAGGGGTAAAGGACGAGCAGTACTTC.